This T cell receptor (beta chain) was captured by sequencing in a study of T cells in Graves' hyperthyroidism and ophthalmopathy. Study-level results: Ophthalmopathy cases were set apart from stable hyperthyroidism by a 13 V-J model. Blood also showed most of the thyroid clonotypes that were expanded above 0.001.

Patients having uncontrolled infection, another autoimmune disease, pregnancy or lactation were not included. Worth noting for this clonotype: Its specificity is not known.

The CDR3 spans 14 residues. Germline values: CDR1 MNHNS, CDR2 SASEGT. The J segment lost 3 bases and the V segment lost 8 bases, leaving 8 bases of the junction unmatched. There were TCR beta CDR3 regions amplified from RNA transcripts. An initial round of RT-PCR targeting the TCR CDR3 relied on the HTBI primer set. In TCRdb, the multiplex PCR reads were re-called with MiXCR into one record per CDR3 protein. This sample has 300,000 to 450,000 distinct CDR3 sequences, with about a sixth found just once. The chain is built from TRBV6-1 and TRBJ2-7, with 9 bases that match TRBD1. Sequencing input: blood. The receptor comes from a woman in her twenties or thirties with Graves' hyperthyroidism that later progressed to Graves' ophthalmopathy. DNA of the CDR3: TGTGCCAGCGAATTCGGGACAGGGAACTACGAGCAGTACTTC. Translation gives CASEFGTGNYEQYF.